This TCR beta chain was identified during a study of control samples from healthy donors and cancer patients. Clones were sequenced by immunoSEQ multiplex PCR, and TCRdb holds only the in-frame ones, with some missing. The sample lists roughly 120,000 clones; about 95% were seen once. There are 13 residues in the CDR3. V lost 2 bases to trimming and J lost 8 bases, with 12 bases between them. This TCR was sampled from a man younger than 45 in good health. Sequenced input: blood. The genes are TRBV12-3 or TRBV12-4 and TRBJ1-2; D perhaps matches TRBD1 (5 bases). This chain's CDR3 is CASSLHGAGGYTF. The CDR3 DNA follows: TGTGCCAGCAGTTTACACGGGGCGGGGGGCTACACCTTC.